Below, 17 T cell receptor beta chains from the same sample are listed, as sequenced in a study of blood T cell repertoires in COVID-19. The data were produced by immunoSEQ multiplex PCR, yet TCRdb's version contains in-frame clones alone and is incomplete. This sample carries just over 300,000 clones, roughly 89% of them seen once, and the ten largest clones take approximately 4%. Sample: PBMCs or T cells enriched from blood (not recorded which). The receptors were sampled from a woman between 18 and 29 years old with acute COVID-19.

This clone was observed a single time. The CDR3 coding sequence is TGTGCCAGCCGAGACAACATGAACACTGAAGCTTTCTTT. Its protein product is CASRDNMNTEAFF. The genes are TRBV2 and TRBJ1-1; D is ambiguous. Per germline, CDR1 SNHLY and CDR2 FYNNEI. Trimming cost V 8 bases and J 0 bases, with 10 bases left between them. The CDR3 has 13 residues.

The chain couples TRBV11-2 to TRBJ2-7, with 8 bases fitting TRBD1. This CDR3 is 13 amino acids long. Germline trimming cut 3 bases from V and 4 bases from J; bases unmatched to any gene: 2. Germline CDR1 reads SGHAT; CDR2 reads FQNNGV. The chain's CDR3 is CASSLTGEYEQYF. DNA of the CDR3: TGTGCCAGCAGCTTGACAGGGGAGTACGAGCAGTACTTC. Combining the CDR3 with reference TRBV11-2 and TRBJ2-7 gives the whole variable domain EAGVAQSPRYKIIEKRQSVAFWCNPISGHATLYWYQQILGQGPKLLIQFQNNGVVDDSQLPKDRFSAERLKGVDSTLKIQPAKLEDSAVYLCASSLTGEYEQYFGPGTRLTVT.

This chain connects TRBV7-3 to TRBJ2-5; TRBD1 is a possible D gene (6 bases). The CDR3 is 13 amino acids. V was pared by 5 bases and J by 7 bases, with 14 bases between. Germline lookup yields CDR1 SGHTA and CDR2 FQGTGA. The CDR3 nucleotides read TGTGCCAGCAGCCGAGACAGGTCAGGGACCCAGTACTTC. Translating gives CASSRDRSGTQYF.

The CDR3 region is CASSLDPGFEAFF. CDR3 coding DNA: TGTGCCAGCAGCTTAGATCCGGGGTTTGAAGCTTTCTTT. This chain links TRBV11-3 with TRBJ1-1; D is uncertain. The CDR3 has 13 amino acids. Germline V lookup: CDR1 SGHNT, CDR2 YENEEA. Trimming removed 0 bases from V and 7 bases from J, with 9 bases in between.

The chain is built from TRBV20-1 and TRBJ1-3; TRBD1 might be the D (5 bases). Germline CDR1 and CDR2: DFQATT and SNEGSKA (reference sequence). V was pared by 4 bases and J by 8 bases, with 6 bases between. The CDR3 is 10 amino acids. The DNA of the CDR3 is TGCAGTGCTAAAGGGGACACCATATATTTT. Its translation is CSAKGDTIYF.

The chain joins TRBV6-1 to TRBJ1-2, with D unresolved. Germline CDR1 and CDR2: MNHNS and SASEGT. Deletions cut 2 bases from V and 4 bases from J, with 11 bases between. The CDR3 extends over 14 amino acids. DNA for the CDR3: TGTGCCAGCAGTGAACGGGAGGGAAGCTATGGCTACACCTTC. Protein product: CASSEREGSYGYTF.

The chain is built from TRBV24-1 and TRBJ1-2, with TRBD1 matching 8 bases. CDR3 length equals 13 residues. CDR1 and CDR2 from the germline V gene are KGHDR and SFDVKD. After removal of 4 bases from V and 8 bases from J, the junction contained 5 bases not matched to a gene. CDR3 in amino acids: CATSEFDRGGYTF. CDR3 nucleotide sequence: TGTGCCACCAGTGAATTTGACAGGGGCGGCTACACCTTC.

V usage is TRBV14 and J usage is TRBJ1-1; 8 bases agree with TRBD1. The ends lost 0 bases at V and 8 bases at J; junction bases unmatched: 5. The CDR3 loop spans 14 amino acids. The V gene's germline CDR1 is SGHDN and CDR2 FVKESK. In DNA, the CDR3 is TGTGCCAGCAGCCAAGATCTGGCAGGGGGCGAAGCTTTCTTT. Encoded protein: CASSQDLAGGEAFF.

CDR3 protein: CASSIQGTDTQYF. Written as DNA, the CDR3 is TGTGCCAGTAGTATTCAGGGCACAGATACGCAGTATTTT. The chain couples TRBV19 to TRBJ2-3; the D is unclear. V lost 3 bases, J lost 1 base, and 5 bases lay in between. This CDR3 has 13 amino acids. CDR1 LNHDA and CDR2 SQIVND come from the germline V gene (reference sequence).

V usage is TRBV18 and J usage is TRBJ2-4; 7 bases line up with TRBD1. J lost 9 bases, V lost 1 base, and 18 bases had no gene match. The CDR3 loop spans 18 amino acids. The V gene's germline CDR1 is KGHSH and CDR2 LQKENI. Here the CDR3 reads CASSPQIIGDSGFSIQYF. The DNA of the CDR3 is TGTGCCAGCTCACCACAGATAATAGGGGACAGCGGATTCAGCATTCAGTACTTC. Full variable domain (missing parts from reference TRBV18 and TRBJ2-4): NAGVMQNPRHLVRRRGQEARLRCSPMKGHSHVYWYRQLPEEGLKFMVYLQKENIIDESGMPKERFSAEFPKEGPSILRIQQVVRGDSAAYFCASSPQIIGDSGFSIQYFGAGTRLSVL.

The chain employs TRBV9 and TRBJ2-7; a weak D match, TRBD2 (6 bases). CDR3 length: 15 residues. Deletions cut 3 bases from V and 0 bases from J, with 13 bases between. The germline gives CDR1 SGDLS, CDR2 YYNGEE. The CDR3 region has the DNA TGTGCCAGCAGCGAAGAGGGGACTTCCTCCTACGAGCAGTACTTC. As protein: CASSEEGTSSYEQYF.

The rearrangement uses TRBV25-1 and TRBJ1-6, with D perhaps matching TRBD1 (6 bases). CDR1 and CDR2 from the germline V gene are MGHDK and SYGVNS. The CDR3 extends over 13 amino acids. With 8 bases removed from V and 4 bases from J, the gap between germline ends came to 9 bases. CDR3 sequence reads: CASEQGYNSPLHF. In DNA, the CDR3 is TGTGCCAGCGAGCAGGGGTATAATTCACCCCTCCACTTT. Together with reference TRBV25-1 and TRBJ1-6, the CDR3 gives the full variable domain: EADIYQTPRYLVIGTGKKITLECSQTMGHDKMYWYQQDPGMELHLIHYSYGVNSTEKGDLSSESTVSRIRTEHFPLTLESARPSHTSQYLCASEQGYNSPLHFGNGTRLTVT.

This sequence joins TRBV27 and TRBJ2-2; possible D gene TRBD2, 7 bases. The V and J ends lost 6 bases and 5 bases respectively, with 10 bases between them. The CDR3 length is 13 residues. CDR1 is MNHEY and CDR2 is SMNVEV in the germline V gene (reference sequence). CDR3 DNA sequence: TGTGCCAGCAGCCGGGGGGCGACCGGGGAGCTGTTTTTT. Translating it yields CASSRGATGELFF.

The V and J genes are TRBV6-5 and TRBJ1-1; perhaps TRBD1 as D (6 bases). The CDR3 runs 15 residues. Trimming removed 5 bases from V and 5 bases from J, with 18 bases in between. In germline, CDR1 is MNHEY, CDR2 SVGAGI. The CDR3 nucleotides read TGTGCCAGCAGTCGCCAACAGGGTTATCGAACTGAAGCTTTCTTT. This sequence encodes CASSRQQGYRTEAFF.

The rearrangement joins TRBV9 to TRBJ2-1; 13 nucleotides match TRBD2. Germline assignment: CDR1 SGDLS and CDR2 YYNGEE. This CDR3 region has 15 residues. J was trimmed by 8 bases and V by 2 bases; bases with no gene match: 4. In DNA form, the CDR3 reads TGTGCCAGCAGCGTGGGACTAGCGGGGACCCATGAGCAGTTCTTC. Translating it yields CASSVGLAGTHEQFF.

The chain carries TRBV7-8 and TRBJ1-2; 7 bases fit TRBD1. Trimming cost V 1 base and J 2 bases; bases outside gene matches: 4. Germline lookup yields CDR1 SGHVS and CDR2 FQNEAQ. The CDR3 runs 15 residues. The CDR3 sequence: CASSLDRRGNYGYTF. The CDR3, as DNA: TGTGCCAGCAGCTTAGACCGCAGGGGGAACTATGGCTACACCTTC.

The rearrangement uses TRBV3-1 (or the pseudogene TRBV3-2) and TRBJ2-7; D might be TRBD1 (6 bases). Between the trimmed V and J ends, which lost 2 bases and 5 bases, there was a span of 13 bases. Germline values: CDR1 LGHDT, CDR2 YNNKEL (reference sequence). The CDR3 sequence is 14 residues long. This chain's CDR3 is CASSQPGTSNEQYF. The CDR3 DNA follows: TGTGCCAGCAGCCAACCCGGGACATCCAACGAGCAGTACTTC.